Included here is one T cell receptor beta chain sequence, with context. Its antigen is not known. The data were taken from a study of cytomegalovirus exposure and HLA in healthy donors. Whole-study results and caveats: Approximately 18,000 TCR beta sequences were associated with HLA alleles at 0.05 false discovery rate in a later analysis.

With 2 bases removed from V and 12 bases from J, the gap between germline ends came to 13 bases. Per germline, CDR1 SEHNR and CDR2 FQNEAQ (reference sequence). This CDR3 region has 12 residues. Vbeta (60) and Jbeta (13) primers were used in the PCR. The assay was immunoSEQ multiplex PCR, and TCRdb's table has in-frame clones only and misses some. The sample contains more than 100,000 clones, over 60% of which appear only once. The receptor was derived from a young man in good health and CMV-seronegative. The gene calls are TRBV7-9 and TRBJ1-1; D remains ambiguous. Source material: PBMCs. The DNA for the CDR3 is TGTGCCAGCAGCTTACAATTCGGGGAAACTTTCTTT. Translation: CASSLQFGETFF. The full variable domain, completed using reference TRBV7-9 and TRBJ1-1, is DTGVSQNPRHKITKRGQNVTFRCDPISEHNRLYWYRQTLGQGPEFLTYFQNEAQLEKSRLLSDRFSAERPKGSFSTLEIQRTEQGDSAMYLCASSLQFGETFFGQGTRLTVV.